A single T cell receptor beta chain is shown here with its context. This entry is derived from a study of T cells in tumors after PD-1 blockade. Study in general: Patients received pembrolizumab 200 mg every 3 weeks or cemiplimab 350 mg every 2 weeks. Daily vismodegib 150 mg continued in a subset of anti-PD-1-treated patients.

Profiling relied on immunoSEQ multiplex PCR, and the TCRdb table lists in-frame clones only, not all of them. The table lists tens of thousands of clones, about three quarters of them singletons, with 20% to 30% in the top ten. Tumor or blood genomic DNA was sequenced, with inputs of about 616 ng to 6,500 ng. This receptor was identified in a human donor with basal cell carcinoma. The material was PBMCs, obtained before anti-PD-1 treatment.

Here the CDR3 DNA reads TGTGCCAGCAGCTTAAAAAGCATGGATGAGCAGTTCTTC. Translation gives CASSLKSMDEQFF. V is TRBV5-4 and J is TRBJ2-1; D is undetermined. The germline V gene has CDR1 SGHNT and CDR2 YYREEE (reference sequence). V was shortened by 2 bases and J by 8 bases, with 11 bases between the two germline ends. The CDR3 totals 13 residues.